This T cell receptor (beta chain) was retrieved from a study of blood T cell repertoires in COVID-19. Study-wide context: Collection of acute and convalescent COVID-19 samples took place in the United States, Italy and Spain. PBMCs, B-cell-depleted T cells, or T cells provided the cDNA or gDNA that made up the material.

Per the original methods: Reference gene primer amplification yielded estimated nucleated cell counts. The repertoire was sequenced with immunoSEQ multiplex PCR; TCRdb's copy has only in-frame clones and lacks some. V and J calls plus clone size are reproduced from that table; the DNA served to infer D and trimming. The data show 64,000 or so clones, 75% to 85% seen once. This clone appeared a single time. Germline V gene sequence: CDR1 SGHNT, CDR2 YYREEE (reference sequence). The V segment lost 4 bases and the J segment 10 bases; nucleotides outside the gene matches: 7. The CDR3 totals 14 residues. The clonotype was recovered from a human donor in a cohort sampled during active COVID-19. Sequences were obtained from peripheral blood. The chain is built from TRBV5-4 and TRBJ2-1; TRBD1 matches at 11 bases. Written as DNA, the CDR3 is TGTGCCAGCAGCCGAGAGGGACAGGGGGTCGAGCAGTTCTTC. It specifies CASSREGQGVEQFF.